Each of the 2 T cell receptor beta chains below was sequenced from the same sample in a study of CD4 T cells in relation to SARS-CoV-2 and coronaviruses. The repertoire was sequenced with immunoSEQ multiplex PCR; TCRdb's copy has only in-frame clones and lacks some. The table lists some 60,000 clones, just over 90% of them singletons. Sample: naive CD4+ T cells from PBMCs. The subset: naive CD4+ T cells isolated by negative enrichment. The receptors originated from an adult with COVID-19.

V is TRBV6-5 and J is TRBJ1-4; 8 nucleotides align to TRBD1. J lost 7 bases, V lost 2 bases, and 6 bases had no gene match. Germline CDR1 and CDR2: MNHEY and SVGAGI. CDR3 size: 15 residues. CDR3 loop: CASSYSRTGSEKLFF. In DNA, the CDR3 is TGTGCCAGCAGTTACAGTAGGACAGGGAGTGAAAAACTGTTTTTT.

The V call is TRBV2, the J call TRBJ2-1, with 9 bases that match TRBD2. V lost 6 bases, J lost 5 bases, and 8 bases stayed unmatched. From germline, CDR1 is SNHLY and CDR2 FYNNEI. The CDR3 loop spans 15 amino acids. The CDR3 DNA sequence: TGTGCCAGCAGCAGGGCACTAGCGGGTGACAATGAGCAGTTCTTC. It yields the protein CASSRALAGDNEQFF.